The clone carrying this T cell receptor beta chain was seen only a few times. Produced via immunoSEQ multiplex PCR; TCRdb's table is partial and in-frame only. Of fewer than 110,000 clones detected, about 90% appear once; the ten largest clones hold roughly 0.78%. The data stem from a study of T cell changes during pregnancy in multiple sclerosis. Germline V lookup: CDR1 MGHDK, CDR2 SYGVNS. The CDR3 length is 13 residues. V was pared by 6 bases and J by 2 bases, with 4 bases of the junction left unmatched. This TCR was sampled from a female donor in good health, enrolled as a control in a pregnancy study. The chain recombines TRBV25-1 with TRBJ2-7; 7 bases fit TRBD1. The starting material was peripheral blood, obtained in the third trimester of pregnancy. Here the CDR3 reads CASRDRLTYEQYF. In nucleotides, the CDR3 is TGTGCCAGCAGGGACAGGCTTACCTACGAGCAGTACTTC.